These T cell receptor beta chains were read from a single sample in a study of blood T cells in healthy people across ages. Each CDR3 protein gets one entry after TCRdb re-called the 5' RACE reads with MiXCR. The repertoire includes some 700,000 distinct CDR3 sequences, 35% to 45% of them detected once, and less than 25% sits in the top ten. Sequencing input: blood. The origin of the receptors is a woman between 55 and 75 years old in good health. Both conserved end residues are part of each CDR3. Expanded clones are given a class, and other clones once, few, many or no size at all.

TRBJ2-3 . TRBV13 CASSTTKAGARGADTQYF
TRBJ2-3 few TRBV20-1 CSPTGTHTDTQYF
TRBJ1-6 . TRBV7-8 CANSSDGPQSNSPLHF
TRBJ2-5 . TRBV4-1 CASSQEFSGLYF
TRBJ2-1 . TRBV20-1 CSAEGRECEQFF
TRBJ2-7 . TRBV5-6 CASSLTGQGSEQYF
TRBJ2-3 few TRBV4-2 CASSQEWMLAGGPMYTQYF
TRBJ2-3 many TRBV20-1 CSARLAGGTDTQYF
TRBJ2-3 . TRBV7-3 CASSFFGSGTDTQYF
TRBJ2-2 . TRBV14 CASSQGESNTGELFF
TRBJ2-6 few TRBV14 CASSQVLPGGSSGANVLTF
TRBJ2-1 . TRBV7-2 CASSPRLAPNSEQFF
TRBJ1-2 . TRBV30 CAWSGSYGYTF
TRBJ1-6 many TRBV7-2 CASSRPQDSPLHF
TRBJ1-1 . TRBV4-1 CASSRPTGTGATEAFF
TRBJ2-7 . TRBV20-1 CSARDVQGAPYEQYF
TRBJ2-2 few TRBV4-3 CASSQDHGLAGATGELFF